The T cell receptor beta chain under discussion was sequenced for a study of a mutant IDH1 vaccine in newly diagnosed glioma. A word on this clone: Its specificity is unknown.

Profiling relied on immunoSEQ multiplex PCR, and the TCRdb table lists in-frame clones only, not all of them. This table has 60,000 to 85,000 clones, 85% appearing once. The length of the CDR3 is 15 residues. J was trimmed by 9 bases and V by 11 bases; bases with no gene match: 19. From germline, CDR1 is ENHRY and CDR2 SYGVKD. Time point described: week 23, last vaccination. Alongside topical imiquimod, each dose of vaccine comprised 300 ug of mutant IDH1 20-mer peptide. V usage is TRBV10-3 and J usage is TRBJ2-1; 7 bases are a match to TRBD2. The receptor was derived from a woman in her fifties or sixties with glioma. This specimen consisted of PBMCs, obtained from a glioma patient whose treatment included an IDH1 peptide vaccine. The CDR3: CALSVGAGSSVEQFF. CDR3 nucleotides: TGTGCCCTCTCTGTAGGAGCGGGGAGCTCCGTTGAGCAGTTCTTC.